This T cell receptor (beta chain) was obtained from a study of cytomegalovirus exposure and HLA in healthy donors. Whole-study context: Previous work identified 95 million to 120 million unique TCR beta sequences from 200 million or so T cells. The Caucasian-associated ancestry cluster contained about 80% of the 398 genotyped donors. Broader study findings: Fewer N-insertions (relative to the approximately 700-donor mean) were reportedly seen in an Asian-associated ancestry cluster in a later analysis. Within an earlier analysis, most TCR beta V segments proved productive either about 90% or about 30% of the time.

In the case of this clone: Its cognate antigen is unknown.

The ends lost 3 bases at V and 3 bases at J; junction bases unmatched: 7. This CDR3 contains 17 residues. Germline V gives CDR1 SGHRS, CDR2 YFSETQ. The PCR employed 60 Vbeta primers together with 13 Jbeta primers. Measured with immunoSEQ multiplex PCR; TCRdb has only the in-frame clones, and not every one. Of about 170,000 clones in the sample, less than 80% were seen once. The chain employs TRBV5-1 and TRBJ2-7; 15 positions agree with TRBD2. Sequencing was performed on PBMCs. The TCR originated in a female donor in good health and CMV-seronegative. Here the CDR3 DNA reads TGCGCCAGCAGCTCACGGACTAGCGGGGGGGCGATCTACGAGCAGTACTTC. Translation: CASSSRTSGGAIYEQYF.